This T cell receptor (beta chain) was obtained from a study of blood T cells in healthy people across ages. General study results and limits: Lack of knowledge of donor CMV status possibly confounded expanded clonotype changes.

Primed by a sample-barcoded 5' primer and a J-beta primer mix, a second PCR proceeded for about 6 to 12 cycles. CDR3-containing paired-end reads numbering at least 2.5 million came from each sample. From the 5' RACE reads, TCRdb called clonotypes with MiXCR, one entry per CDR3 protein. The sample includes about a million distinct CDR3 sequences, more than 30% of them seen just once. Concerning this clonotype itself: The antigen is not known.

This CDR3 is 15 amino acids long. CDR1 and CDR2 from the germline V gene are LGHDT and YNNKEL (reference sequence). Trimming at V came to 3 bases and at J to 2 bases, leaving 3 bases not matched to a gene. The sequenced sample was blood. The clonotype was recovered from a young man in good health. The V and J genes are TRBV3-1 and TRBJ1-2; TRBD1 aligns across 10 bases. CDR3 residues: CASSHWGQGNYGYTF. The CDR3 DNA reads TGTGCCAGCAGCCATTGGGGACAGGGGAACTATGGCTACACCTTC. Using reference TRBV3-1 and TRBJ1-2 for the parts outside the CDR3, the full variable domain is DTAVSQTPKYLVTQMGNDKSIKCEQNLGHDTMYWYKQDSKKFLKIMFSYNNKELIINETVPNRFSPKSPDKAHLNLHINSLELGDSAVYFCASSHWGQGNYGYTFGSGTRLTVV.